This entry lists 3 T cell receptor beta chains sequenced from one sample in a study of PD-L1 blockade in urothelial cancer (dated by TCRdb to 2016 to 2017). The library was generated by the immunoSEQ multiplex PCR assay. The immuneACCESS repertoire file appears here via TCRdb, limited to in-frame rearrangements. These files lack a portion of the clones; in checked studies, under half of the deficit traces to unresolved V genes, and the cause of the others is not known. This sample is represented by approximately 79,000 clones; about 85% of them were singletons. The ten top clones hold under 8.5% of the sample. The intended sense of this specimen's time point label: pretreatment peripheral blood. Source: PBMCs, taken around atezolizumab (anti-PD-L1) treatment. These receptor sequences come from a man between 35 and 55 years old with urothelial cancer.

The gene calls are TRBV27 and TRBJ2-2, with TRBD2 matching over 7 bases. The length of the CDR3 is 15 residues. V shed 7 bases and J 3 bases; nucleotides not matched to a gene: 8. Germline V gives CDR1 MNHEY, CDR2 SMNVEV (reference sequence). The CDR3 loop reads CASIQREGHTGELFF. The CDR3 DNA reads TGTGCCAGCATACAGAGGGAGGGCCACACCGGGGAGCTGTTTTTT.

The chain carries TRBV7-2 and TRBJ2-1, with D perhaps matching TRBD1 (5 bases). V lost 5 bases and J lost 2, with 16 bases in between. Germline V lookup: CDR1 SGHTA, CDR2 FQGNSA. The CDR3 spans 16 residues. The CDR3 spells CASSQNVDSPYNEQFF. The CDR3 nucleotides are TGTGCCAGCAGCCAAAACGTAGACAGTCCCTACAATGAGCAGTTCTTC.

The rearrangement links TRBV30 to TRBJ1-5; 11 bases line up with TRBD1. V shed 0 bases, J shed 1 base, and the junction held 5 bases outside the gene matches. This CDR3 spans 17 amino acids. Germline V gene data show CDR1 as GTSNPN and CDR2 as SVGIG (reference sequence). The CDR3 protein is CAWSVRTGGGSNQPQHF. DNA for the CDR3: TGTGCCTGGAGTGTAAGGACAGGGGGCGGGAGCAATCAGCCCCAGCATTTT.